This T cell receptor beta chain was found in a study of blood T cells in healthy people across ages. The study, taken as a whole, reports: Roughly linear declines in TCR beta diversity per million T cells occurred with age.

Germline CDR1 reads SGHTA; CDR2 reads FQGNSA. Between the trimmed V and J ends, which lost 2 bases and 0 bases, there was a span of 13 bases. The CDR3 extends over 16 amino acids. The use of a sample-barcoded 5' primer and a J-beta primer mix characterized a second PCR of roughly 7 to 11 cycles. TCRdb fed the 5' RACE reads into MiXCR, producing one record per CDR3 protein. The sample lists about 800,000 distinct CDR3 sequences, roughly 25% seen once, with under 4.5% in the top ten. Only a few counts were recorded for this clonotype. Its specificity is not known. This same sample was also taken into another study, of T cells of mothers and their children. That work adds: Per mother, over 9.5 million TCR beta CDR3 reads were obtained; per child, approximately 3.3 million. Detection yielded no persistent microchimeric T cell clones.

Sequences were obtained from blood. The clonotype originates from a boy aged 10-17 years in good health. The chain employs TRBV7-2 and TRBJ1-2; a possible D gene is TRBD1 (6 bases). The CDR3 sequence is CASSLSLGAPNYGYTF. In DNA, the CDR3 is TGTGCCAGCAGCTTATCCCTGGGGGCACCTAACTATGGCTACACCTTC. Looking up the rest from reference TRBV7-2 and TRBJ1-2 gives the full variable domain: GAGVSQSPSNKVTEKGKDVELRCDPISGHTALYWYRQSLGQGLEFLIYFQGNSAPDKSGLPSDRFSAERTGGSVSTLTIQRTQQEDSAVYLCASSLSLGAPNYGYTFGSGTRLTVV.